Listed below are T cell receptor beta chains from one sample, sequenced in a study of cytomegalovirus exposure and HLA in healthy donors. Clones were sequenced by immunoSEQ multiplex PCR, and TCRdb holds only the in-frame ones, with some missing. Seen here are about 160,000 clones, approximately 80% observed once, and the top ten hold 1.5% to 1.7%. Sample: PBMCs. These receptors all stem from a woman aged 18-35 years in good health and CMV-seronegative. Both conserved end residues are part of each CDR3. The D gene is left open where the match is weak. Clone size, where shown, is once, few, many, or a class for clones that have expanded.

J: TRBJ2-3
D: -
size: few
V: TRBV10-3
CDR3: CAISSNTGSDTQYF
DNA: TGTGCCATCAGCAGCAATACGGGGTCAGATACGCAGTATTTT

J: TRBJ1-1
D: -
size: -
V: TRBV6-5
CDR3: CASSYSRAEAFF
DNA: TGTGCCAGCAGTTACTCGCGGGCGGAAGCTTTCTTT

J: TRBJ1-3
D: -
size: few
V: TRBV18
CDR3: CASSPSGSAWGNTIYF
DNA: TGTGCCAGCTCACCTTCAGGTTCGGCGTGGGGAAACACCATATATTTT

J: TRBJ2-1
D: -
size: few
V: TRBV4-2
CDR3: CASSRGGTNEQFF
DNA: TGTGCCAGCAGCCGCGGGGGCACCAATGAGCAGTTCTTC

J: TRBJ1-2
D: -
size: once
V: TRBV6-6
CDR3: CASKGGAEGYGYTF
DNA: TGTGCCAGCAAGGGGGGGGCTGAAGGCTATGGCTACACCTTC

J: TRBJ2-7
D: -
size: -
V: TRBV19
CDR3: CASSIGQGLSYEQYF
DNA: TGTGCCAGTAGTATAGGACAGGGACTCTCCTACGAGCAGTACTTC

J: TRBJ1-1
D: -
size: -
V: TRBV5-1
CDR3: CASSFMGAENTEAFF
DNA: TGCGCCAGCAGCTTTATGGGAGCGGAAAACACTGAAGCTTTCTTT

J: TRBJ1-1
D: -
size: -
V: TRBV7-2
CDR3: CASSLGRGNTEAFF
DNA: TGTGCCAGCAGCTTAGGGAGAGGGAACACTGAAGCTTTCTTT

J: TRBJ1-2
D: -
size: -
V: TRBV5-1
CDR3: CASSSPAGLRNYGYTF
DNA: TGCGCCAGCAGCTCGCCGGCAGGGTTGAGAAACTATGGCTACACCTTC

J: TRBJ1-4
D: TRBD1
size: -
V: TRBV11-2
CDR3: CASSLGGTAEKLFF
DNA: TGTGCCAGCAGCTTAGGCGGGACAGCTGAAAAACTGTTTTTT

J: TRBJ2-7
D: -
size: -
V: TRBV7-8
CDR3: CASSLGRIGGEQYF
DNA: TGTGCCAGCAGCTTAGGCAGGATAGGCGGGGAGCAGTACTTC

J: TRBJ2-3
D: TRBD1
size: -
V: TRBV27
CDR3: CASSWTGGAWDTQYF
DNA: TGTGCCAGCAGTTGGACAGGGGGCGCGTGGGATACGCAGTATTTT

J: TRBJ2-3
D: -
size: few
V: TRBV19
CDR3: CASSMEGKRTDTQYF
DNA: TGTGCCAGTAGTATGGAGGGGAAGAGGACAGATACGCAGTATTTT

J: TRBJ1-2
D: -
size: -
V: TRBV6-4
CDR3: CASSKNRDGGGGYTF
DNA: TGTGCCAGCAGTAAGAATCGCGATGGGGGCGGTGGCTACACCTTC

J: TRBJ1-2
D: TRBD1
size: -
V: TRBV11-2
CDR3: CASSKSTGTVNYGYTF
DNA: TGTGCCAGCAGCAAATCGACCGGGACAGTAAACTATGGCTACACCTTC

J: TRBJ1-2
D: -
size: once
V: TRBV30
CDR3: CAWSVRRGYTF
DNA: TGTGCCTGGAGTGTCCGGAGAGGCTACACCTTC

J: TRBJ1-1
D: -
size: -
V: TRBV12-5
CDR3: CASGSYSNTEAFF
DNA: TGTGCTAGTGGTTCTTACAGTAACACTGAAGCTTTCTTT